The 25 T cell receptor beta chains listed next were all sequenced from one sample in a study of blood T cell repertoires in COVID-19. Clones were sequenced by immunoSEQ multiplex PCR, and TCRdb holds only the in-frame ones, with some missing. The table has 200,000 to 250,000 clones, 70% to 90% seen once. The sequenced material came from peripheral blood. Source of these receptors: a woman aged 65 to 85 with COVID-19, enrolled during active disease.

The rearrangement uses TRBV6-5 and TRBJ2-7; D perhaps matches TRBD1 (6 bases). Germline assignment: CDR1 MNHEY and CDR2 SVGAGI. Trimming pared 2 bases from V and 4 bases from J, leaving 18 bases between. The CDR3 sequence is 16 residues long. CDR3 DNA: TGTGCCAGCAGTTACAACGTACAGGGATCAAGATACGAGCAGTACTTC. The encoded protein is CASSYNVQGSRYEQYF.

This clone appeared once. This chain links TRBV30 with TRBJ1-3; D unresolved. CDR3 length: 14 amino acids. Trimming took off 3 bases at V and 3 bases at J, with 12 bases between the two ends. The germline CDR1 and CDR2 sequences are GTSNPN and SVGIG (reference sequence). In DNA form, the CDR3 reads TGTGCCTGGAGCTCCCTCCGGGTTGGAAACACCATATATTTT. Translating gives CAWSSLRVGNTIYF.

The CDR3, as DNA: TGTGCCAGTTTCACAGGGGGCCGGGTCTATGGCTACACCTTC. It specifies CASFTGGRVYGYTF. The chain combines TRBV2 with TRBJ1-2, with 9 bases fitting TRBD1. CDR1 is SNHLY and CDR2 is FYNNEI in the germline V gene. The CDR3 has 14 amino acids. V lost 9 bases, J lost 4 bases, and 9 bases stayed unmatched.

This clone was observed a handful of times. The CDR3 protein is CASSGDRGLGNQPQHF. DNA for the CDR3: TGTGCCAGTAGTGGGGACAGGGGCCTCGGCAATCAGCCCCAGCATTTT. The rearrangement uses TRBV19 and TRBJ1-5; 10 nucleotides agree with TRBD1. The CDR3 covers 16 residues. The germline gives CDR1 LNHDA, CDR2 SQIVND (reference sequence). Trimming cost V 5 bases and J 2 bases; bases outside gene matches: 6.

The rearrangement uses TRBV19 and TRBJ2-1; 13 nucleotides match TRBD2. Germline V gene sequence: CDR1 LNHDA, CDR2 SQIVND (reference sequence). Trimming at V came to 5 bases and at J to 6 bases, leaving 7 bases not matched to a gene. The length of the CDR3 is 16 residues. The CDR3 coding sequence is TGTGCCAGTAGTGTCCTGACTAGCGGGGGGCTCAATGAGCAGTTCTTC. Protein: CASSVLTSGGLNEQFF.

The chain combines TRBV11-2 with TRBJ1-2; the D is unclear. Trimming left V 0 bases short and J 4 bases short, with 12 bases between. The CDR3 is 15 amino acids. CDR1 is SGHAT and CDR2 is FQNNGV in the germline V gene. In nucleotides, the CDR3 is TGTGCCAGCAGCTTAGATTTTGCAGTTTCCTATGGCTACACCTTC. Its protein is CASSLDFAVSYGYTF.

The V and J genes are TRBV7-9 and TRBJ1-6; tentatively, D is TRBD1 (5 bases). Germline V gene sequence: CDR1 SEHNR, CDR2 FQNEAQ (reference sequence). This CDR3 comprises 16 residues. Between the trimmed V and J ends, which lost 5 bases and 7 bases, there was a span of 18 bases. This CDR3 reads CASSPSDGGGNSPLHF. In DNA form, the CDR3 reads TGTGCCAGCAGCCCGTCCGACGGGGGTGGGAATTCACCCCTCCACTTT.

This clone was seen a single time. The rearrangement joins TRBV9 to TRBJ2-3; 7 bases agree with TRBD2. CDR3 length: 15 residues. J gave up 1 base and V 2 bases, and 4 bases lay outside the gene matches. Germline CDR1 reads SGDLS; CDR2 reads YYNGEE. In nucleotides, the CDR3 is TGTGCCAGCAGCGTTAGGGACTACGGCACAGATACGCAGTATTTT. The encoded protein is CASSVRDYGTDTQYF.

CDR3 sequence: CASSYSNTGILGYTF. The CDR3 DNA reads TGTGCCAGCAGTTACTCGAACACAGGGATATTAGGCTACACCTTC. This rearrangement joins TRBV6-5 to TRBJ1-2; maybe TRBD1 (6 bases). The V end was cut by 0 bases, the J end by 8 bases, with 16 bases between. There are 15 residues in the CDR3. CDR1 and CDR2 from the germline V gene are MNHEY and SVGAGI.

This clone was recorded only once. J is TRBJ2-1 and V is TRBV2; D perhaps matches TRBD2 (5 bases). The CDR3 loop spans 14 amino acids. V lost 7 bases and J lost 5, with 15 bases in between. Germline assignment: CDR1 SNHLY and CDR2 FYNNEI. This chain's CDR3 is CASIIQPGNNEQFF. The CDR3 coding sequence is TGTGCCAGCATAATCCAGCCCGGGAACAATGAGCAGTTCTTC.

Concerning this clone itself: At the DNA level, this CDR3 is encoded by other sequences in the same sample as well. The chain has TRBV27 and TRBJ1-5; D uncertain. The CDR3 runs 14 residues. The germline gives CDR1 MNHEY, CDR2 SMNVEV (reference sequence). Trimming cost V 3 bases and J 2 bases, with 8 bases left between them. The chain's CDR3 is CASSLAAGNQPQHF. Here the CDR3 DNA reads TGTGCCAGCAGTTTGGCGGCCGGCAATCAGCCCCAGCATTTT.

V usage is TRBV4-3 and J usage is TRBJ2-7; 7 nucleotides line up with TRBD1. There are 14 residues in the CDR3. V lost 1 base and J lost 3; bases outside the gene matches: 3. Germline assignment: CDR1 LGHNA and CDR2 YSLEER. The CDR3 here is CASSQGTGNYEQYF. The CDR3 DNA follows: TGCGCCAGCAGCCAAGGGACAGGAAACTACGAGCAGTACTTC.

The rearrangement joins TRBV5-6 to TRBJ1-2, with 7 bases matching TRBD1. Looked up from germline, CDR1 is SGHDT and CDR2 is YYEEEE. The CDR3 length is 13 residues. The V segment lost 1 base and the J segment 3 bases; nucleotides outside the gene matches: 0. As DNA, the CDR3 is TGTGCCAGCAGCTTGACAGGGGACTATGGCTACACCTTC. Translated, it gives CASSLTGDYGYTF.

The CDR3 here is CASSPTRQGEQFF. Written as DNA, the CDR3 is TGTGCCAGCAGTCCAACTAGGCAAGGTGAGCAGTTCTTC. The V call is TRBV6-5, the J call TRBJ2-1, with a possible D match to TRBD2 (5 bases). Per the germline V gene, CDR1 is MNHEY and CDR2 is SVGAGI. CDR3 length: 13 amino acids. V lost 5 bases to trimming and J lost 9 bases, with 14 bases between them.

This clone was seen only once. The rearrangement joins TRBV9 to TRBJ2-7, with D perhaps TRBD2 (6 bases). The germline V gene has CDR1 SGDLS and CDR2 YYNGEE. The CDR3 totals 17 residues. Deletions cut 0 bases from V and 0 bases from J, with 16 bases between. CDR3 coding DNA: TGTGCCAGCAGCGTAGAAACCGGTAGCGGCGGCTCCTACGAGCAGTACTTC. Encoded protein: CASSVETGSGGSYEQYF.

CDR3 DNA sequence: TGTGCCAGTAGTATCAGTCCCACAGCCCAAGAGACCCAGTACTTC. Protein: CASSISPTAQETQYF. The rearrangement joins TRBV19 to TRBJ2-5; D remains unclear. Looked up from germline, CDR1 is LNHDA and CDR2 is SQIVND (reference sequence). Trimming removed 3 bases at V and 1 base at J, with 12 bases between. This CDR3 has 15 amino acids.

The genes are TRBV7-2 and TRBJ1-3, with TRBD1 matching 8 bases. Germline trimming cut 5 bases from V and 0 bases from J; bases unmatched to any gene: 6. CDR3 length: 16 residues. Germline CDR1 and CDR2: SGHTA and FQGNSA. CDR3: CASSLDRGHSGNTIYF. As DNA, the CDR3 is TGTGCCAGCAGCCTTGACAGGGGCCACTCTGGAAACACCATATATTTT.

The genes are TRBV10-3 and TRBJ2-2; TRBD1 is a possible D gene (6 bases). The V end lost 4 bases, the J end lost 3 bases, and 9 bases lay between the germline ends. The CDR3 totals 14 residues. Germline V lookup: CDR1 ENHRY, CDR2 SYGVKD. The CDR3 protein is CAISVEGDTGELFF. CDR3 DNA sequence: TGTGCCATCAGTGTCGAGGGGGACACCGGGGAGCTGTTTTTT.

In this sample, this clone turned up a few times. The chain links TRBV25-1 to TRBJ2-7; weak D call: TRBD2 (5 bases). The germline V gene has CDR1 MGHDK and CDR2 SYGVNS. The CDR3 has 12 residues. Deletions cut 5 bases from V and 6 bases from J, with 11 bases between. CDR3 sequence (DNA): TGTGCCAGCAGTTCTCCCGGAGGCGAGCAGTACTTC. It specifies CASSSPGGEQYF.

This rearrangement joins TRBV6-1 to TRBJ1-1, with D hard to call. CDR1 and CDR2 (germline): MNHNS, SASEGT. CDR3 size: 14 residues. The V end was cut by 2 bases, the J end by 1 base, with 8 bases between. Written as DNA, the CDR3 is TGTGCCAGCAGTGAAATGGCAGGGAACACTGAAGCTTTCTTT. It yields the protein CASSEMAGNTEAFF.

The CDR3 region has the DNA TGCGCCAGCAGTGAGTCAGGCATACAGGGAGTCTATGGCTACACCTTC. It is translated as CASSESGIQGVYGYTF. The chain has TRBV10-2 and TRBJ1-2, with a tentative D call TRBD1 (6 bases). Between the trimmed V and J ends, which lost 0 bases and 4 bases, there was a span of 15 bases. From germline, CDR1 is WSHSY and CDR2 SAAADI. The CDR3 is 16 amino acids.

This clone appeared once. This chain links TRBV11-2 with TRBJ2-2, with 7 nucleotides matching TRBD1. CDR3 length: 16 residues. Germline trimming cut 3 bases from V and 1 base from J; bases unmatched to any gene: 5. Germline CDR1 is SGHAT and CDR2 is FQNNGV. The CDR3, as DNA: TGTGCCAGCAGCTTTCAAGGGACAGAGAACACCGGGGAGCTGTTTTTT. Translated: CASSFQGTENTGELFF.

This clone was seen repeatedly, ten times or more. The gene calls are TRBV4-2 and TRBJ2-7; D is possibly TRBD2 (7 bases). In germline, CDR1 is LGHNA, CDR2 YNFKEQ. V lost 5 bases and J lost 5, with 13 bases in between. The CDR3 spans 13 residues. The CDR3 sequence is CASSSRGPDEQYF. The CDR3 coding sequence is TGTGCCAGCAGCTCGCGGGGGCCGGACGAGCAGTACTTC.

V and J are TRBV19 and TRBJ1-5, with a possible D match to TRBD1 (6 bases). Germline CDR1 LNHDA, CDR2 SQIVND (reference sequence). Trimming took off 10 bases at V and 2 bases at J, with 21 bases between the two ends. CDR3 length: 16 residues. DNA for the CDR3: TGTGCCACACGAACTTACAGGGAGGGAGGCAATCAGCCCCAGCATTTT. Residues: CATRTYREGGNQPQHF.

The rearrangement joins TRBV11-1 to TRBJ2-7, with 9 positions matching TRBD2. V lost 2 bases to trimming and J lost 4 bases; unmatched junction nucleotides: 6. Germline-derived CDR1 and CDR2 are SGHAT and FQDESV (reference sequence). The CDR3 totals 15 residues. The CDR3: CASSLWAGGPYEQYF. The CDR3, as DNA: TGTGCCAGCAGCTTATGGGCGGGAGGGCCGTACGAGCAGTACTTC.